One and the same sample provided the 11 T cell receptor beta chains below, sequenced in a study of regulatory T cells in long-lasting Graves disease. The sample's time point: persistent/refractory GD, antithyroid drugs over 5 years with positive TRAb. PBMC-derived RNA was used for the TCR library. CDR3 regions were amplified by Arm-PCR using iRepertoire HTBI primers to build TCR beta libraries. TCRdb reprocessed the multiplex PCR reads via MiXCR and lists one record per CDR3 protein. The table shows over 350,000 distinct CDR3 sequences, with under 25% occurring only once. This specimen consisted of peripheral blood mononuclear cells (PBMCs), obtained when the disease was refractory, from a patient treated with antithyroid drugs. All receptors come from a female donor with Graves disease.

Ten or more counts support this clonotype. V is TRBV6-1 and J is TRBJ1-4, with D possibly matching TRBD1 (6 bases). The CDR3 covers 15 residues. Germline V gives CDR1 MNHNS, CDR2 SASEGT. Trimming cost V 6 bases and J 6 bases, with 17 bases left between them. The CDR3 DNA is TGTGCCAGCAGAACTACTCAGTGGACAGATGAAAAACTGTTTTTT. The encoded protein is CASRTTQWTDEKLFF.

As DNA, the CDR3 is TGTGCCAGTAGCCCCTCCGGTGGGGCCAACGTCCTGACTTTC. This gives the protein CASSPSGGANVLTF. The chain recombines TRBV19 with TRBJ2-6; D unresolved. Per the germline V gene, CDR1 is LNHDA and CDR2 is SQIVND (reference sequence). V shed 6 bases and J shed 3 bases, with 9 bases lying between them. This CDR3 comprises 14 residues. Using reference TRBV19 and TRBJ2-6 for the parts outside the CDR3, the full variable domain is DGGITQSPKYLFRKEGQNVTLSCEQNLNHDAMYWYRQDPGQGLRLIYYSQIVNDFQKGDIAEGYSVSREKKESFPLTVTSAQKNPTAFYLCASSPSGGANVLTFGAGSRLTVL.

This clonotype was observed many times. The rearrangement links TRBV27 to TRBJ2-7, with TRBD1 identical over 7 bases. The V and J ends lost 9 bases and 0 bases, in that order; junction bases with no gene match: 8. This CDR3 has 14 residues. The germline V gene encodes CDR1 MNHEY and CDR2 SMNVEV (reference sequence). DNA for the CDR3: TGTGCCAGTAGTATCGCAGGGGGCTCCTACGAGCAGTACTTC. Translation: CASSIAGGSYEQYF.

This chain uses TRBV30 with TRBJ1-1, with 8 bases fitting TRBD1. Trimming at V came to 8 bases and at J to 3 bases, leaving 11 bases not matched to a gene. The germline gives CDR1 GTSNPN, CDR2 SVGIG (reference sequence). CDR3 length: 14 amino acids. The CDR3 loop reads CASSGRGLDTEAFF. CDR3 sequence (DNA): TGTGCCAGCAGCGGCAGGGGGCTCGACACTGAAGCTTTCTTT. The full variable domain, rest sourced from reference TRBV30 and TRBJ1-1, is SQTIHQWPATLVQPVGSPLSLECTVEGTSNPNLYWYRQAAGRGLQLLFYSVGIGQISSEVPQNLSASRPQDRQFILSSKKLLLSDSGFYLCASSGRGLDTEAFFGQGTRLTVV.

This clonotype was observed a handful of times. The chain employs TRBV10-1 and TRBJ2-7; the D is unclear. CDR1 WNHNN and CDR2 SYGVQD come from the germline V gene (reference sequence). Trimming took off 8 bases at V and 2 bases at J, with 13 bases between the two ends. There are 13 residues in the CDR3. The CDR3 bases are TGCGCCAGCCCTATCGAGAAGACCTACGAGCAGTACTTC. Its protein product is CASPIEKTYEQYF.

This clonotype has just one count. This rearrangement joins TRBV7-3 to TRBJ1-5, with D unclear. Germline V gives CDR1 SGHTA, CDR2 FQGTGA. The CDR3 totals 15 residues. V was shortened by 2 bases and J by 0 bases, with 8 bases between the two germline ends. CDR3 loop: CASSLREFSNQPQHF. The CDR3 nucleotides read TGTGCCAGCAGCTTACGGGAGTTTAGCAATCAGCCCCAGCATTTT.

This clonotype was observed many times. This sequence joins TRBV3-1 and TRBJ1-1; D is unclear. The ends were cut back, 1 base at V and 5 bases at J, with 8 bases in the middle. This CDR3 is built from 13 residues. Germline V lookup: CDR1 LGHDT, CDR2 YNNKEL (reference sequence). The CDR3 sequence is CASSQVSGTEAFF. The DNA of the CDR3 is TGTGCCAGCAGCCAAGTTTCGGGGACTGAAGCTTTCTTT.

The chain joins TRBV20-1 to TRBJ2-7; tentatively, D is TRBD1 (6 bases). Deletions cut 8 bases from V and 0 bases from J, with 17 bases between. The germline V gene has CDR1 DFQATT and CDR2 SNEGSKA (reference sequence). This CDR3 contains 14 residues. This CDR3 is CSPLQGASSYEQYF. As DNA, the CDR3 is TGCAGTCCCTTACAGGGTGCCAGCTCCTACGAGCAGTACTTC.

The table lists this clonotype with a few counts. The chain employs TRBV19 and TRBJ1-1, with unresolved D. Trimming shortened V by 1 base and J by 0 bases, and 6 bases separated the two germline ends. This CDR3 has 14 residues. From germline, CDR1 is LNHDA and CDR2 SQIVND (reference sequence). The CDR3 coding sequence is TGTGCCAGTAGTATAGGACTGATGAACACTGAAGCTTTCTTT. It codes for CASSIGLMNTEAFF. Looking up the rest from reference TRBV19 and TRBJ1-1 gives the full variable domain: DGGITQSPKYLFRKEGQNVTLSCEQNLNHDAMYWYRQDPGQGLRLIYYSQIVNDFQKGDIAEGYSVSREKKESFPLTVTSAQKNPTAFYLCASSIGLMNTEAFFGQGTRLTVV.

There are many counts of this clonotype. The V and J genes are TRBV29-1 and TRBJ2-7; 12 nucleotides match TRBD1. The CDR3 is 17 amino acids. Germline lookup yields CDR1 SQVTM and CDR2 ANQGSEA. The V and J ends lost 4 bases and 1 base, in that order; junction bases with no gene match: 11. The CDR3 sequence: CSVVGHGTGGISYEQYF. Written as DNA, the CDR3 is TGCAGCGTTGTGGGACATGGGACAGGGGGCATTTCCTACGAGCAGTACTTC.

In this sample, this clonotype turned up once. The genes are TRBV19 and TRBJ2-3; 7 bases are a match to TRBD2. The CDR3 is 13 amino acids. The V and J ends lost 3 bases and 3 bases, in that order; junction bases with no gene match: 0. Germline V gene data show CDR1 as LNHDA and CDR2 as SQIVND (reference sequence). This CDR3 reads CASSMGLTDTQYF. Here the CDR3 DNA reads TGTGCCAGTAGTATGGGACTAACAGATACGCAGTATTTT. The variable domain in full, with the rest retrieved from reference TRBV19 and TRBJ2-3, is DGGITQSPKYLFRKEGQNVTLSCEQNLNHDAMYWYRQDPGQGLRLIYYSQIVNDFQKGDIAEGYSVSREKKESFPLTVTSAQKNPTAFYLCASSMGLTDTQYFGPGTRLTVL.